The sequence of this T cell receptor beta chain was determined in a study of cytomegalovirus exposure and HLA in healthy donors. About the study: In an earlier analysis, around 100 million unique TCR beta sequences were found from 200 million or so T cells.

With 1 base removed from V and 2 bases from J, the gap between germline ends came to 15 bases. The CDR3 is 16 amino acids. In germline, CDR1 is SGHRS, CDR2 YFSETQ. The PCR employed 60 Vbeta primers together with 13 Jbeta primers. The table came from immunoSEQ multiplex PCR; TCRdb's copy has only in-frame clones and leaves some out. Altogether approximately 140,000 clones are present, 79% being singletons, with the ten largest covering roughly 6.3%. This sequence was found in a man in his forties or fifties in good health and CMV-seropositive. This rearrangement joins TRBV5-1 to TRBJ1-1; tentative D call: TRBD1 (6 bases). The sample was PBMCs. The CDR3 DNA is TGCGCCAGCAGCTTGTTTTCCGGGGGGCCCAACACTGAAGCTTTCTTT. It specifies CASSLFSGGPNTEAFF.